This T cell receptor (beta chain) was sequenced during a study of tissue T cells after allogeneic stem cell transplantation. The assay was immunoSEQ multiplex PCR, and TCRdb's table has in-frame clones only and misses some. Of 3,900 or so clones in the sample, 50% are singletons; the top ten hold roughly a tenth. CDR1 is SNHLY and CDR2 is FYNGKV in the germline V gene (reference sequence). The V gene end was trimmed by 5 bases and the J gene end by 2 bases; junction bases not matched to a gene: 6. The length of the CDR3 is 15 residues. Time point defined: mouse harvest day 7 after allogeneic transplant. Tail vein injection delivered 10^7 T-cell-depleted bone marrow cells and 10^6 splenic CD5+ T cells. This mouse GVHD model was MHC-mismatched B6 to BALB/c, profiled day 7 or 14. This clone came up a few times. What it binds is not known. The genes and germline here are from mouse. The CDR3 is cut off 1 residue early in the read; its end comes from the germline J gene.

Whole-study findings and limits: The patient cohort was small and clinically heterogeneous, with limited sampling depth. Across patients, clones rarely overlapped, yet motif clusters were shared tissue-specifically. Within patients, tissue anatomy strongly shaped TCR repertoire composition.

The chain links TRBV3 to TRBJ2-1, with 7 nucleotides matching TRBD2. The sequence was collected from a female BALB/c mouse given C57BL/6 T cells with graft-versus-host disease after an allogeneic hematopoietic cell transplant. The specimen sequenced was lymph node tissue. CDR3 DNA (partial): TGTGCCAGCAGCCCCCAACTGGGGTACTATGCTGAGCAGTTC. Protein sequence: CASSPQLGYYAEQF. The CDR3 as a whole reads CASSPQLGYYAEQFF. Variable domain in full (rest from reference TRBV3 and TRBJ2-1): GPKVLQIPSHQIIDMGQMVTLNCDPVSNHLYFYWYKQILGQQMEFLVNFYNGKVMEKSKLFKDQFSVERPDGSYFTLKIQPTALEDSAVYFCASSPQLGYYAEQFFGPGTRLTVL.